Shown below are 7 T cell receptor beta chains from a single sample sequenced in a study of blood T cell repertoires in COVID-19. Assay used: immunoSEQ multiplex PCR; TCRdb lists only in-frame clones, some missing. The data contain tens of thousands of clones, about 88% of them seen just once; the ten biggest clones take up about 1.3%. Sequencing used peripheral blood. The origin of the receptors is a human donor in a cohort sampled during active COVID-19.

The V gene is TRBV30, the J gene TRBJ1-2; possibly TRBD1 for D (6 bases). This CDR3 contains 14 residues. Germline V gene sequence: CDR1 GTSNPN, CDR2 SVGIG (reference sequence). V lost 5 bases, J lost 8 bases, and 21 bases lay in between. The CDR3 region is CAWVQGFLSGGYTF. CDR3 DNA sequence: TGTGCCTGGGTACAGGGATTTCTATCGGGGGGCTACACCTTC.

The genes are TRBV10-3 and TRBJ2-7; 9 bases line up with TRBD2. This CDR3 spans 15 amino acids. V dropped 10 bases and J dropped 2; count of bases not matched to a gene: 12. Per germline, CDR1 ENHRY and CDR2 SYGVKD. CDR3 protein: CATRGEIAGAYEQYV. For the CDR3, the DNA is TGTGCCACCCGGGGGGAGATAGCGGGAGCCTACGAGCAGTACGTC.

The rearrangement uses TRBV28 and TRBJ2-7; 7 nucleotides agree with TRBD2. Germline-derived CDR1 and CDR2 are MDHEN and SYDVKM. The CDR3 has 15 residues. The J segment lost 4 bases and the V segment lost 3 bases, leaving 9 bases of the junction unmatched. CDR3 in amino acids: CASSFGGTYLYEQYF. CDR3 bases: TGTGCCAGCAGTTTCGGGGGGACTTATCTATACGAGCAGTACTTC.

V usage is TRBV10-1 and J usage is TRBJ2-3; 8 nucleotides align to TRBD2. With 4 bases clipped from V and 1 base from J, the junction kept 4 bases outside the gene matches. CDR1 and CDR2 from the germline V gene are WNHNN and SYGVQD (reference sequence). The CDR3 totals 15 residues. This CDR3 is CASSVSGGGTDTQYF. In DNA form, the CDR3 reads TGCGCCAGCAGTGTATCGGGAGGGGGCACAGATACGCAGTATTTT.

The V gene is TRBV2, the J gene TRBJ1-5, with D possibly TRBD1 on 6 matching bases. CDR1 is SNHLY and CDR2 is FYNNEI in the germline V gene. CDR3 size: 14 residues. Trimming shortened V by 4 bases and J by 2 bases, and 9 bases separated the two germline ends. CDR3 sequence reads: CASSAGAGNQPQHF. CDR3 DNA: TGTGCCAGCAGTGCAGGGGCGGGCAATCAGCCCCAGCATTTT.

The CDR3 DNA is TGTGCCAGCAGTGAAGGCAGGGTATTTCCCGGGGAGCTGTTTTTT. Its protein product is CASSEGRVFPGELFF. The chain is built from TRBV2 and TRBJ2-2, with D possibly being TRBD1 (5 bases). The CDR3 has 15 amino acids. V was trimmed by 1 base and J by 6 bases, leaving 12 bases between them. Per germline, CDR1 SNHLY and CDR2 FYNNEI.

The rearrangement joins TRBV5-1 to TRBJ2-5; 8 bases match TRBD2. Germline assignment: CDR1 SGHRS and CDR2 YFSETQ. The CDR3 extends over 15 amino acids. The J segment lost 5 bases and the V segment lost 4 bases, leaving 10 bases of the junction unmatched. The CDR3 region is CASSLAGGVGETQYF. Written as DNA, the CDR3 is TGCGCCAGCAGCCTGGCGGGAGGAGTTGGGGAGACCCAGTACTTC.